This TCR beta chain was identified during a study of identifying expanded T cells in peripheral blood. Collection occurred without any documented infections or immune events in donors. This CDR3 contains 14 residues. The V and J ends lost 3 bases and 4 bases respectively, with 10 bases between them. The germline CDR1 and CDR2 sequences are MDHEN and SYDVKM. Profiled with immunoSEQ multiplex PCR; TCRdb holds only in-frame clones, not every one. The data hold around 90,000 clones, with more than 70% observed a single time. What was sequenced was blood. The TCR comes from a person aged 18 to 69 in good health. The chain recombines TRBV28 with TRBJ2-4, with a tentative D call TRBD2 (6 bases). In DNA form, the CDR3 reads TGTGCCAGCAGTTTTTCCCGGGGGAAAAACATTCAGTACTTC. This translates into CASSFSRGKNIQYF.